What follows are 25 T cell receptor beta chains derived from one specimen sequenced in a study of CD4 T cells in relation to SARS-CoV-2 and coronaviruses. Unexposed donor CD4+ T cells date from 2011-2018, before the COVID-19 pandemic. Libraries were prepared by immunoSEQ multiplex PCR; TCRdb keeps only in-frame clonotypes and omits some of them. The table shows 65,000 or so clones, with around 87% occurring only once. The source material was memory CD4+ T cells from PBMCs. The receptors shown here come from a human donor in good health.

As for this clone: Other DNA sequences in the same sample also yield this CDR3. The chain carries TRBV5-1 and TRBJ2-5; a weak D match, TRBD1 (6 bases). The V gene lost 1 base and the J gene lost 5 bases, with 9 bases spanning the gap. Germline CDR1 reads SGHRS; CDR2 reads YFSETQ. The CDR3 runs to 13 residues. The CDR3 coding sequence is TGCGCCAGCAGCTTGCAGGGGTCCGAGACCCAGTACTTC. This translates into CASSLQGSETQYF.

The genes are TRBV2 and TRBJ2-5, with D perhaps matching TRBD1 (5 bases). The V gene lost 4 bases and the J gene lost 0 bases, with 12 bases spanning the gap. This CDR3 contains 15 residues. The germline V gene encodes CDR1 SNHLY and CDR2 FYNNEI. In DNA form, the CDR3 reads TGTGCCAGCAGTGGACAGCGCAATTACCAAGAGACCCAGTACTTC. Translated: CASSGQRNYQETQYF.

This clone was recorded only once. CDR3 amino acids: CASGVGGRGTGELFF. Here the CDR3 DNA reads TGCGCCAGCGGAGTTGGGGGTAGGGGCACCGGGGAGCTGTTTTTT. This chain links TRBV5-1 with TRBJ2-2; either TRBD1 or TRBD2 may fit D (5 bases each). CDR1 SGHRS and CDR2 YFSETQ come from the germline V gene. This CDR3 contains 15 residues. The germline V and J ends were trimmed by 7 bases and 4 bases, with 17 bases remaining between them.

The V gene is TRBV24-1, the J gene TRBJ1-5; D ambiguous. The germline gives CDR1 KGHDR, CDR2 SFDVKD. The V end lost 6 bases, the J end lost 3 bases, and 5 bases lay between the germline ends. The CDR3 loop spans 12 amino acids. The CDR3 DNA sequence: TGTGCCACCAGTACCTCCAATCAGCCCCAGCATTTT. Amino acid sequence: CATSTSNQPQHF.

The genes are TRBV11-1 and TRBJ2-3; D perhaps matches TRBD2 (6 bases). Germline V gene sequence: CDR1 SGHAT, CDR2 FQDESV (reference sequence). Trimming pared 7 bases from V and 2 bases from J, leaving 13 bases between. CDR3 size: 14 residues. CDR3 nucleotides: TGTGCCAGCACCGAAGGAGGGAACACAGATACGCAGTATTTT. This encodes CASTEGGNTDTQYF.

The chain is built from TRBV15 and TRBJ2-1, with D hard to call. Between the trimmed V and J ends, which lost 0 bases and 1 base, there was a span of 4 bases. CDR3 length: 14 residues. The germline V gene has CDR1 LNHNV and CDR2 YYDKDF (reference sequence). CDR3 region: CATSRDESYNEQFF. The DNA of the CDR3 is TGTGCCACCAGCAGAGATGAGTCCTACAATGAGCAGTTCTTC.

The CDR3 region is CASSASHTSGGANVLTF. CDR3 bases: TGTGCCAGCAGCGCAAGTCATACATCGGGCGGGGCCAACGTCCTGACTTTC. The chain recombines TRBV6-4 with TRBJ2-6; D gene uncertain. The CDR3 spans 17 residues. Germline-derived CDR1 and CDR2 are MRHNA and SNTAGT. Trimming removed 6 bases at V and 4 bases at J, with 19 bases between.

The chain is built from TRBV14 and TRBJ2-1; 13 positions agree with TRBD2. CDR3 length: 21 amino acids. V lost 5 bases to trimming and J lost 5 bases; unmatched junction nucleotides: 21. Looked up from germline, CDR1 is SGHDN and CDR2 is FVKESK. In DNA, the CDR3 is TGTGCCAGCAGCTTAAGGACCCAGGCTCGACTAGCGGGGGGCCCCAACAATGAGCAGTTCTTC. This encodes CASSLRTQARLAGGPNNEQFF.

The J gene is TRBJ2-1, the V gene TRBV7-2; possible D gene TRBD1, 8 bases. The CDR3 spans 15 residues. Trimming left V 5 bases short and J 2 bases short, with 13 bases between. Germline V gene data show CDR1 as SGHTA and CDR2 as FQGNSA. CDR3 sequence: CASSITGGAYNEQFF. DNA of the CDR3: TGTGCCAGCAGCATCACAGGGGGGGCCTACAATGAGCAGTTCTTC.

The sample holds a few counts of this clone. The genes are TRBV7-6 and TRBJ1-3; D gene ambiguous. Trimming took off 3 bases at V and 4 bases at J, with 13 bases between the two ends. This CDR3 is built from 15 residues. The germline V gene encodes CDR1 SGHVS and CDR2 FNYEAQ. CDR3 in amino acids: CASSFTGGPGNTIYF. The CDR3, as DNA: TGTGCCAGCAGCTTTACTGGCGGGCCCGGAAACACCATATATTTT.

The gene calls are TRBV5-1 and TRBJ2-7, with D possibly matching TRBD2 (6 bases). V was clipped by 1 base and J by 6 bases, with 11 bases between them. CDR1 is SGHRS and CDR2 is YFSETQ in the germline V gene. The CDR3 is 13 residues long. The CDR3 region is CASSLSEEGEQYF. The CDR3 bases are TGCGCCAGCAGCTTGAGCGAGGAGGGCGAGCAGTACTTC.

The CDR3, as DNA: TGTGCCAGCAGTGAAAACAGACAAATGGGAAACACCATATATTTT. Its protein is CASSENRQMGNTIYF. The chain joins TRBV6-1 to TRBJ1-3; D unresolved. The CDR3 loop spans 15 amino acids. CDR1 is MNHNS, CDR2 SASEGT, per germline. V lost 2 bases and J lost 4, with 12 bases in between.

This chain links TRBV7-2 with TRBJ2-1, with D possibly being TRBD2 (5 bases). Germline V gene sequence: CDR1 SGHTA, CDR2 FQGNSA. The CDR3 consists of 15 residues. Trimming took 4 bases from V and 2 from J, leaving 12 bases between them. The CDR3 sequence: CASSSSLAPYNEQFF. CDR3 nucleotides: TGTGCCAGCAGCTCCAGCCTAGCCCCCTACAATGAGCAGTTCTTC.

This clone appeared a few times. V gene TRBV29-1 combines with J gene TRBJ2-3; TRBD1 matches at 7 bases. J lost 1 base, V lost 4 bases, and 2 bases had no gene match. This CDR3 region has 13 residues. Germline CDR1 reads SQVTM; CDR2 reads ANQGSEA. CDR3 nucleotides: TGCAGCGTTGGACAGGGAGGCACAGATACGCAGTATTTT. Amino acid sequence: CSVGQGGTDTQYF.

The rearrangement joins TRBV30 to TRBJ1-1; the D is unclear. There are 13 residues in the CDR3. Trimming cost V 0 bases and J 1 base, with 6 bases left between them. Germline CDR1 reads GTSNPN; CDR2 reads SVGIG (reference sequence). CDR3 nucleotide sequence: TGTGCCTGGAGTGTTCAGCAGAACACTGAAGCTTTCTTT. Its translation: CAWSVQQNTEAFF.

The genes are TRBV6-5 and TRBJ2-7, with D possibly matching TRBD2 (6 bases). The CDR3 totals 14 residues. Deletions cut 7 bases from V and 3 bases from J, with 16 bases between. The germline V gene has CDR1 MNHEY and CDR2 SVGAGI. This chain's CDR3 is CASTEQGGGYEQYF. The DNA of the CDR3 is TGTGCCAGCACCGAGCAGGGAGGAGGCTACGAGCAGTACTTC.

The chain combines TRBV12-3 or TRBV12-4 with TRBJ2-7; D is uncertain. This CDR3 comprises 12 residues. Trimming cost V 0 bases and J 4 bases, with 4 bases left between them. CDR3 sequence reads: CASSLALYEQYF. The CDR3, as DNA: TGTGCCAGCAGTTTAGCGCTGTACGAGCAGTACTTC.

The V gene is TRBV27, the J gene TRBJ1-2, with TRBD1 matching over 12 bases. J lost 4 bases, V lost 10 bases, and 16 bases had no gene match. Germline values: CDR1 MNHEY, CDR2 SMNVEV (reference sequence). This CDR3 is 17 amino acids long. The chain's CDR3 is CATTPGTGGDPSYGYTF. CDR3 coding DNA: TGTGCCACCACCCCAGGGACAGGGGGCGATCCTTCCTATGGCTACACCTTC.

The chain couples TRBV18 to TRBJ1-1; D is ambiguous. The V gene's germline CDR1 is KGHSH and CDR2 LQKENI. The V gene lost 2 bases and the J gene lost 1 base, with 17 bases spanning the gap. The CDR3 runs to 17 residues. As DNA, the CDR3 is TGTGCCAGCTCACCAGCGGGCGTAGATCTCACGAACACTGAAGCTTTCTTT. Its protein product is CASSPAGVDLTNTEAFF. Complete variable domain (other parts from reference TRBV18 and TRBJ1-1): NAGVMQNPRHLVRRRGQEARLRCSPMKGHSHVYWYRQLPEEGLKFMVYLQKENIIDESGMPKERFSAEFPKEGPSILRIQQVVRGDSAAYFCASSPAGVDLTNTEAFFGQGTRLTVV.

The gene calls are TRBV7-2 and TRBJ2-3; 7 bases agree with TRBD2. This CDR3 comprises 14 residues. From germline, CDR1 is SGHTA and CDR2 FQGNSA. With V trimmed by 0 bases and J by 13 bases, 10 bases remained unmatched. The CDR3 region has the DNA TGTGCCAGCAGCTTAGCTGGGGGGGGGTCAGGGAAGTATTTT. It is translated as CASSLAGGGSGKYF.

The chain carries TRBV30 and TRBJ2-3, with 9 bases fitting TRBD2. V was pared by 4 bases and J by 7 bases, with 6 bases of the junction left unmatched. Germline CDR1 is GTSNPN and CDR2 is SVGIG (reference sequence). CDR3 size: 13 residues. CDR3 coding DNA: TGTGCCTGGAACAGCGGGGGGTTGAATACGCAGTATTTT. Residues: CAWNSGGLNTQYF.

This clone appeared a few times. The chain uses TRBV5-1 and TRBJ1-6; 9 bases match TRBD1. The ends lost 1 base at V and 10 bases at J; junction bases unmatched: 6. Germline CDR1 SGHRS, CDR2 YFSETQ. The CDR3 spans 15 residues. CDR3 bases: TGCGCCAGCAGCTTGCAAGGGACAGGGAGGTCACCCCTCCACTTT. It yields the protein CASSLQGTGRSPLHF. Combining the CDR3 with reference TRBV5-1 and TRBJ1-6 gives the whole variable domain KAGVTQTPRYLIKTRGQQVTLSCSPISGHRSVSWYQQTPGQGLQFLFEYFSETQRNKGNFPGRFSGRQFSNSRSEMNVSTLELGDSALYLCASSLQGTGRSPLHFGNGTRLTVT.

The J gene is TRBJ2-7, the V gene TRBV19; a weak D match, TRBD2 (7 bases). The germline V gene has CDR1 LNHDA and CDR2 SQIVND (reference sequence). With 6 bases removed from V and 3 bases from J, the gap between germline ends came to 12 bases. CDR3 length: 13 residues. The CDR3 is CASSKGGGYEQYF. Here the CDR3 DNA reads TGTGCCAGTAGCAAAGGGGGGGGCTACGAGCAGTACTTC.

The CDR3 DNA sequence: TGTGCCAGCAGCACGAGTCCGGGGGCGAGACCCAATGAGCAGTTCTTC. It yields the protein CASSTSPGARPNEQFF. The J gene is TRBJ2-1, the V gene TRBV7-2; D is tentatively TRBD1 or TRBD2 (6 bases each). CDR3 length: 16 amino acids. With 5 bases removed from V and 6 bases from J, the gap between germline ends came to 20 bases. Per germline, CDR1 SGHTA and CDR2 FQGNSA.

V and J are TRBV4-3 and TRBJ2-7; the D call may be TRBD1 or TRBD2 (6 bases each). Trimming pared 0 bases from V and 9 bases from J, leaving 24 bases between. Germline V CDR1 and CDR2: LGHNA, YSLEER. The CDR3 has 17 amino acids. CDR3 nucleotide sequence: TGCGCCAGCAGCCAAGATACCGGGGGCGCCTCCCCTTTAGTGCAGTACTTC. This translates into CASSQDTGGASPLVQYF.